This is a list of T cell receptor beta chains from one sample in a study of regulatory T cells in long-lasting Graves disease. MiXCR, applied by TCRdb to the multiplex PCR reads, yields one record per CDR3 protein. In the table there are about 320,000 distinct CDR3 sequences, over 15% of which are singletons. This specimen was peripheral blood mononuclear cells (PBMCs), taken at new diagnosis, from a patient treated with antithyroid drugs. The receptors stem from a female donor with Graves disease. The CDR3 runs from the conserved cysteine through the conserved F or W. Each record gives: J gene, V gene, CDR3 protein.

TRBJ1-2 TRBV7-8 CASSLWDRVIDGYTF
TRBJ2-4 TRBV3-1 CASSQAGTGTKNIQYF
NA TRBV12-3/TRBV12-4 CASSQGLAGADEQFF
TRBJ2-7 TRBV7-9 CASSPARGRAKSSYEQYF
TRBJ1-2 TRBV27 CASSIRTDHGYTF
TRBJ1-2 TRBV20-1 CSASEGLYGYTF
TRBJ2-5 TRBV2 CASSEAWLDGQTQYF
TRBJ2-7 TRBV27 CASSLSVAYEQYF
TRBJ2-3 TRBV11-2 CASSLSGVRRQGATDTQYF
TRBJ1-5 TRBV20-1 CSAGQDPGSNQPQHF
TRBJ2-2 TRBV4-1 CASSQVGLTGELFF
TRBJ2-7 TRBV3-1 CASSQEQGVTYEQYF
TRBJ2-7 TRBV5-1 CASSPVPSSYEQYF
TRBJ2-3 TRBV9 CASSVALSGSTDTQYF
TRBJ2-3 TRBV5-1 CASTARGQGIDTQYF
TRBJ2-1 TRBV14 CASSQRGSPMADEQFF
TRBJ1-1 TRBV7-2 CASSLARGEAFF
TRBJ2-7 TRBV27 CASRLSGRGYEQYF
TRBJ2-5 TRBV11-2 CASSPGSGAGETQYF
TRBJ2-4 TRBV27 CASSPGGGRNIQYF
TRBJ1-1 TRBV5-1 CASSLWASLGNTEAFF
TRBJ2-2 TRBV29-1 CSVGVATGELFF
TRBJ1-2 TRBV2 CASMGEGIGYTF
TRBJ1-4 TRBV20-1 CSATRDRGSEKLFF
TRBJ2-4 TRBV3-1 CASSPGSWVIQYF
TRBJ2-7 TRBV7-2 CASRPSGGVHEQYF
TRBJ2-1 TRBV19 CASSIRNEQFF
TRBJ2-1 TRBV27 CASTGPLDNEQFF
TRBJ2-3 TRBV10-1 CASSGASLPDTQYF
TRBJ1-3 TRBV19 CASSISTVGNTIYF
TRBJ2-3 TRBV7-9 CASSSGTSPYSTDTQYF
TRBJ1-2 TRBV28 CASSLSFRVENGYTF
TRBJ2-7 TRBV19 CASTTPPGGQYF
TRBJ1-4 TRBV2 CASMTGGEKLFF
TRBJ1-2 TRBV7-9 CASSFRTDPHYGYTF
TRBJ2-3 TRBV6-5 CASSYRSTGTGVFTDTQYF
TRBJ2-5 TRBV20-1 CSAAPSETQYF
TRBJ1-1 TRBV6-9 CASSSGSRAFF
TRBJ1-5 TRBV4-1 CASSQVVGAANQPQHF
TRBJ2-7 TRBV5-1 CASSIGRLGEQYF
TRBJ1-1 TRBV27 CASSPREPNTEAFF
TRBJ2-7 TRBV5-1 CASSAGQIYEQCF
TRBJ2-2 TRBV2 CASRARDTNTGELFF
TRBJ1-1 TRBV6-1 CASILTLRNTEAFF
TRBJ1-4 TRBV11-2 CASSWSAGNEKLFF
TRBJ1-4 TRBV27 CASSPPGTGVEKLFF
TRBJ2-3 TRBV9 CASSAAGGALEGTQYF
TRBJ2-2 TRBV7-6 CASSLGWPSTAGELFF
NA TRBV13 CASRPSGRAWNEQYF
TRBJ2-1 TRBV2 CASSASGGEQFF
TRBJ2-3 TRBV7-8 CASSPHWEDTQYF
TRBJ1-2 TRBV5-1 CASSTGGDFGPGYTF
TRBJ2-1 TRBV7-9 CASSPWGTGYNEQFF
TRBJ2-7 TRBV29-1 CSVRARTGYYEQYF
TRBJ2-7 TRBV27 CASTETGQHYEQYF
TRBJ2-1 TRBV3-1 CASSQDVGLAGGSEFF
TRBJ2-5 TRBV11-3 CASLSRGQETQYF
TRBJ1-2 TRBV5-4 CASSRTAVNYGYTF